This T cell receptor beta chain was recorded in a study of beta chain features in type 1 diabetes. Turning to the study itself: Patients and healthy donors were similar in age, gender and cell yields.

The isolated RNA, all of it, was reverse transcribed, so expressed TCRB transcripts were what got sequenced. There were 3 million to 4 million reads on average in the naive, central memory and regulatory T cell samples. Sequencing used immunoSEQ multiplex PCR; TCRdb keeps in-frame clones, though not all of them. This table has about 350,000 clones, roughly 21% appearing once. The CDR3 totals 15 residues. From germline, CDR1 is MNHEY and CDR2 SVGAGI. Trimming shortened V by 5 bases and J by 0 bases, and 11 bases separated the two germline ends. The source of this sequence is a woman younger than 35 in good health. The J gene is TRBJ2-1, the V gene TRBV6-5; D might be TRBD1 (5 bases). The source material was naive CD4+ T cells from blood. CDR3 residues: CASSGAESSYNEQFF. The DNA of the CDR3 is TGTGCCAGCAGTGGGGCGGAGAGCTCCTACAATGAGCAGTTCTTC.